What follows describes a single TCR beta chain. These data come from a study of blood T cells in healthy people across ages. The germline V gene encodes CDR1 SQVTM and CDR2 ANQGSEA. V lost 8 bases and J 4 bases, leaving 18 bases between the germline ends. The CDR3 sequence is 14 residues long. Next came a second PCR, run for about 6 to 12 cycles, which used a sample-barcoded 5' primer along with a J-beta primer mix. Every cDNA molecule carried a tag from a template-switch adaptor bearing 12 random nucleotides. One entry per CDR3 protein, called by TCRdb with MiXCR from the 5' RACE reads. Of about 1.5 million distinct CDR3 sequences in the sample, 35% to 45% were seen once.

Sequencing used blood. V and J are TRBV29-1 and TRBJ2-1, with D unclear. This TCR was sampled from a woman aged 18 to 35 in good health. As DNA, the CDR3 is TGCAGCCTCTCCCGGATAGGGCCGTACAATGAGCAGTTCTTC. It yields the protein CSLSRIGPYNEQFF.